This T cell receptor (beta chain) was captured by sequencing in a study of blood T cell repertoires in COVID-19. Study as a whole: The cDNA or gDNA used as material had been derived from T cells, B-cell-depleted T cells, or PBMCs.

Per the study methods: Amplified reference gene primers provided the basis for estimating nucleated cell counts. Data came from immunoSEQ multiplex PCR; TCRdb stores just in-frame clones and leaves some out. D and trimming come from the DNA, and the V and J calls and clone size come from that table. The sample holds about 170,000 clones, approximately 82% seen once. CDR1 SGHDT and CDR2 YYEEEE come from the germline V gene. Trimming removed 5 bases from V and 1 base from J; junction bases left unmatched: 11. The CDR3 has 16 residues. The chain employs TRBV5-6 and TRBJ1-2; the match to TRBD1 covers 7 bases. The sequence was obtained from an elderly woman with acute or convalescent COVID-19. Sequenced: peripheral blood. The CDR3 is CASSPEGGQNNYGYTF. CDR3 DNA: TGTGCCAGCAGTCCGGAGGGGGGACAGAATAACTATGGCTACACCTTC.